The 23 T cell receptor beta chains given below trace back to one sample, sequenced in a study of T cell responses to AZD1222 COVID-19 vaccine (dated by TCRdb to the early 2020s). Explained via the paper, the time point label denotes: about 28 days (+/-7) after the second vaccine dose. Library creation used the immunoSEQ multiplex PCR assay. TCRdb re-hosts the immuneACCESS table, in-frame sequences only. Its copies lack some clones; in the studies checked, an unresolved V gene accounts for under half of them, and the cause for the rest is not known. In this sample the table shows around 150,000 clones, around 90% of which occur a single time. The ten largest clones take up 1% to 1.5% of the sample. The sample in question was peripheral blood, obtained 28 days after the second AZD1222 dose. The origin of the receptors is an adult who received the AZD1222 COVID-19 vaccine.

A word on this clone: A much bigger clone sits one base away, suggesting this may be a read error. This chain joins TRBV2 and TRBJ2-1, with D maybe TRBD2 (6 bases). Trimming cost V 4 bases and J 0 bases, with 7 bases left between them. This CDR3 is 14 amino acids long. Germline V CDR1 and CDR2: SNHLY, FYNNEI. CDR3 protein: CASSAGSSYNEQFF. The CDR3 region has the DNA TGTGCCAGCAGTGCCGGGAGCTCCTACAATGAGCAGTTCTTC.

The chain recombines TRBV4-2 with TRBJ2-2; 9 nucleotides align to TRBD1. The CDR3 runs to 21 residues. J lost 5 bases, V lost 0 bases, and 19 bases had no gene match. Germline assignment: CDR1 LGHNA and CDR2 YNFKEQ. CDR3 nucleotide sequence: TGTGCCAGCAGCCAAGATCCAGTGACAGGGGGTCGGCTAGCCTCGACCGGGGAGCTGTTTTTT. Translation gives CASSQDPVTGGRLASTGELFF.

This chain joins TRBV2 and TRBJ2-1, with D perhaps TRBD2 (7 bases). Trimming took off 8 bases at V and 7 bases at J, with 18 bases between the two ends. CDR1 SNHLY and CDR2 FYNNEI come from the germline V gene. There are 14 residues in the CDR3. In nucleotides, the CDR3 is TGTGCCAGCTGGTTGGGGGGGGCCGGGAATGAGCAGTTCTTC. This encodes CASWLGGAGNEQFF.

This chain uses TRBV4-1 with TRBJ2-1; D is possibly TRBD2 (5 bases). V was pared by 0 bases and J by 1 base, with 7 bases between. This CDR3 contains 15 residues. Germline V gene data show CDR1 as MGHRA and CDR2 as YSYEKL. CDR3 sequence (DNA): TGCGCCAGCAGCCAAGAGACGGGGTCCTACAATGAGCAGTTCTTC. Amino acids: CASSQETGSYNEQFF.

The chain has TRBV18 and TRBJ1-2; no clear D. V was pared by 3 bases and J by 1 base, with 9 bases between. In germline, CDR1 is KGHSH, CDR2 LQKENI. There are 14 residues in the CDR3. The chain's CDR3 is CASSPVSINYGYTF. Written as DNA, the CDR3 is TGTGCCAGCTCACCGGTATCGATTAACTATGGCTACACCTTC.

The rearrangement joins TRBV27 to TRBJ1-1; a possible D gene is TRBD1 (6 bases). The CDR3 length is 15 residues. The germline V gene encodes CDR1 MNHEY and CDR2 SMNVEV (reference sequence). Trimming pared 6 bases from V and 5 bases from J, leaving 19 bases between. For the CDR3, the DNA is TGTGCCAGCAGACCGCTAGGGGGGGCCTTAACTGAAGCTTTCTTT. Protein product: CASRPLGGALTEAFF.

V usage is TRBV5-1 and J usage is TRBJ2-2; no reliable D call. The CDR3 totals 15 residues. Deletions cut 4 bases from V and 7 bases from J, with 17 bases between. The germline V gene encodes CDR1 SGHRS and CDR2 YFSETQ. In DNA, the CDR3 is TGCGCCAGCAGCCTACGACAATCGGGCGGCGGGGAGCTGTTTTTT. It yields the protein CASSLRQSGGGELFF.

The genes are TRBV10-2 and TRBJ1-6; weak D call: TRBD1 (6 bases). The CDR3 contains 13 residues. Germline V gene sequence: CDR1 WSHSY, CDR2 SAAADI. Trimming stripped 10 bases from V and 9 bases from J, with 16 bases between. The CDR3 protein is CATGRGTSSPLHF. The CDR3, as DNA: TGCGCCACTGGGAGGGGGACCTCTTCACCCCTCCACTTT.

The rearrangement uses TRBV16 and TRBJ2-7, with D maybe TRBD2 (5 bases). The CDR3 runs 15 residues. Germline CDR1 and CDR2: KGHSY and FQNENV. The V and J ends lost 0 bases and 0 bases respectively, with 9 bases between them. The CDR3 reads CASSQSVGSSYEQYF. CDR3 coding DNA: TGTGCCAGCAGCCAATCTGTGGGGAGCTCCTACGAGCAGTACTTC. Looking up the rest from reference TRBV16 and TRBJ2-7 gives the full variable domain: GEEVAQTPKHLVRGEGQKAKLYCAPIKGHSYVFWYQQVLKNEFKFLISFQNENVFDETGMPKERFSAKCLPNSPCSLEIQATKLEDSAVYFCASSQSVGSSYEQYFGPGTRLTVT.

This rearrangement joins TRBV2 to TRBJ1-2, with 9 bases fitting TRBD1. Germline V CDR1 and CDR2: SNHLY, FYNNEI. Trimming at V came to 7 bases and at J to 4 bases, leaving 7 bases not matched to a gene. This CDR3 comprises 14 residues. The CDR3 DNA reads TGTGCCAGCACCCTACAGGGGGCGAGCTATGGCTACACCTTC. The encoded protein is CASTLQGASYGYTF.

The chain recombines TRBV6-5 with TRBJ1-4, with a weak D call TRBD1 (6 bases). Germline lookup yields CDR1 MNHEY and CDR2 SVGAGI. The CDR3 contains 15 residues. Trimming stripped 7 bases from V and 4 bases from J, with 16 bases between. The CDR3: CASTNRGPNNEKLFF. The CDR3 DNA reads as TGTGCCAGCACGAACCGGGGGCCCAATAATGAAAAACTGTTTTTT.

The rearrangement uses TRBV24-1 and TRBJ1-1; D uncertain. Trimming pared 5 bases from V and 1 base from J, leaving 10 bases between. The V gene's germline CDR1 is KGHDR and CDR2 SFDVKD. This CDR3 region has 14 residues. CDR3 residues: CATSGIPPNTEAFF. In nucleotides, the CDR3 is TGTGCCACCAGTGGAATCCCCCCGAACACTGAAGCTTTCTTT.

Written as DNA, the CDR3 is TGTGCCAGCAGCCGGGACCCCGGCCGGACTGAAGCTTTCTTT. Translating gives CASSRDPGRTEAFF. The chain has TRBV3-1 (or the pseudogene TRBV3-2) and TRBJ1-1; D is perhaps TRBD1 (5 bases). V was trimmed by 4 bases and J by 5 bases, leaving 14 bases between them. The CDR3 has 14 amino acids. Germline values: CDR1 LGHDT, CDR2 YNNKEL (reference sequence).

The V gene is TRBV25-1, the J gene TRBJ1-2; 8 positions agree with TRBD1. Germline assignment: CDR1 MGHDK and CDR2 SYGVNS. This CDR3 is built from 14 residues. V lost 8 bases and J lost 4; bases outside the gene matches: 9. The CDR3 reads CASYRTGSIYGYTF. For the CDR3, the DNA is TGTGCCAGCTACCGGACAGGGAGTATCTATGGCTACACCTTC.

The chain is built from TRBV10-2 and TRBJ2-1, with D tentatively TRBD2 (5 bases). Germline-derived CDR1 and CDR2 are WSHSY and SAAADI. The CDR3 length is 12 residues. Between the trimmed V and J ends, which lost 5 bases and 6 bases, there was a span of 8 bases. CDR3 protein: CASSSGSNEQFF. CDR3 DNA: TGCGCCAGCAGTAGCGGCTCCAATGAGCAGTTCTTC.

This sequence joins TRBV7-2 and TRBJ2-7; 9 bases agree with TRBD1. Germline V gene lookup returns CDR1 SGHTA and CDR2 FQGNSA. V dropped 3 bases and J dropped 7; count of bases not matched to a gene: 7. This CDR3 contains 14 residues. The CDR3: CASSLATGGREQYF. The CDR3 coding sequence is TGTGCCAGCAGCTTGGCGACAGGGGGTAGGGAGCAGTACTTC. Drawing the rest from reference TRBV7-2 and TRBJ2-7, the complete variable domain is GAGVSQSPSNKVTEKGKDVELRCDPISGHTALYWYRQSLGQGLEFLIYFQGNSAPDKSGLPSDRFSAERTGGSVSTLTIQRTQQEDSAVYLCASSLATGGREQYFGPGTRLTVT.

In this sample, this clone turned up a few times. V gene TRBV4-2 combines with J gene TRBJ1-2; 8 positions agree with TRBD1. CDR1 and CDR2 from the germline V gene are LGHNA and YNFKEQ. V dropped 0 bases and J dropped 3; count of bases not matched to a gene: 6. This CDR3 comprises 16 residues. This chain's CDR3 is CASSQESGGGHYGYTF. The CDR3 nucleotides are TGTGCCAGCAGCCAAGAGTCAGGGGGCGGTCACTATGGCTACACCTTC.

The genes are TRBV4-3 and TRBJ2-7, with TRBD1 as a possible D gene (5 bases). V dropped 5 bases and J dropped 4 bases, with 18 bases sitting between them. The germline V gene encodes CDR1 LGHNA and CDR2 YSLEER. This CDR3 contains 15 residues. CDR3 DNA: TGCGCCAGCAGCTTAAACCGGCAGGCAGGGTACGAGCAGTACTTC. Its translation: CASSLNRQAGYEQYF.

V and J are TRBV6-5 and TRBJ1-6, with 7 bases matching TRBD1. CDR3 length: 15 residues. Germline CDR1 is MNHEY and CDR2 is SVGAGI. Unmatched junction bases numbered 5, after V lost 7 bases and J lost 2 bases. The CDR3: CASTDRVAYNSPLHF. The DNA for the CDR3 is TGTGCCAGCACAGACAGGGTTGCCTATAATTCACCCCTCCACTTT.

V usage is TRBV4-2 and J usage is TRBJ2-7; 7 bases align to TRBD2. Per the germline V gene, CDR1 is LGHNA and CDR2 is YNFKEQ. V lost 3 bases to trimming and J lost 4 bases; unmatched junction nucleotides: 12. The CDR3 totals 16 residues. The CDR3 spells CASSQDPSGGPYEQYF. DNA of the CDR3: TGTGCCAGCAGCCAGGATCCTAGCGGAGGGCCATACGAGCAGTACTTC.

The chain combines TRBV7-8 with TRBJ1-1, with D uncertain. V lost 1 base, J lost 6 bases, and 9 bases lay in between. This CDR3 spans 13 amino acids. Looked up from germline, CDR1 is SGHVS and CDR2 is FQNEAQ. CDR3 sequence: CASSLVSVSEAFF. In nucleotides, the CDR3 is TGTGCCAGCAGCTTAGTGTCGGTTTCTGAAGCTTTCTTT.

Concerning this clone: This sample also contains other DNA sequences that code for the same CDR3. The rearrangement uses TRBV2 and TRBJ1-1, with D maybe TRBD1 (5 bases). Germline assignment: CDR1 SNHLY and CDR2 FYNNEI. The ends were cut back, 6 bases at V and 1 base at J, with 12 bases in the middle. The CDR3 totals 14 residues. The DNA of the CDR3 is TGTGCCAGCAGCTGGGACCGACAGAACACTGAAGCTTTCTTT. Residues: CASSWDRQNTEAFF.

This clone appeared a single time. This chain uses TRBV6-5 with TRBJ1-2; weak D call: TRBD1 (6 bases). This CDR3 is 14 amino acids long. The V and J ends lost 0 bases and 8 bases respectively, with 13 bases between them. Looked up from germline, CDR1 is MNHEY and CDR2 is SVGAGI. The CDR3 loop reads CASSYSRTADGYTF. CDR3 coding DNA: TGTGCCAGCAGTTACTCCAGGACAGCCGACGGCTACACCTTC.